The text below deals with one T cell receptor (beta chain). This entry belongs to a study of blood T cell repertoires in COVID-19. Study-level information: Material from acute and convalescent COVID-19 was sourced from the United States, Italy and Spain.

The V end lost 0 bases, the J end lost 1 base, and 12 bases lay between the germline ends. Germline CDR1 and CDR2: ENHRY and SYGVKD. The CDR3 runs 16 residues. Those enrolled, adults aged about 18 to 89 years, came from under 25 US areas. Participants' reported clinical history set cohort assignment. Profiled with immunoSEQ multiplex PCR; TCRdb holds only in-frame clones, not every one. The table includes more than 450,000 clones, approximately 90% detected once. The J gene is TRBJ1-2, the V gene TRBV10-3; no definite D call. The sample comprised PBMCs or T cells enriched from blood (not recorded which). This clonotype was sampled from a woman younger than 30 who had recovered from COVID-19. Written as DNA, the CDR3 is TGTGCCATCAGTGAGTCGAAACCGCTACGTAACTATGGCTACACCTTC. As protein: CAISESKPLRNYGYTF.